The rows below give T cell receptor beta chains drawn from one sample of a study of a mutant IDH1 vaccine in newly diagnosed glioma. The antigens of these receptors remain unknown. Assay: immunoSEQ multiplex PCR; the TCRdb copy retains only in-frame clones and omits some. The sample holds approximately 110,000 clones; under 90% are singletons and the top ten take around 0.6%. The sample in question was PBMCs, obtained from a glioma patient whose treatment included an IDH1 peptide vaccine. The receptors stem from a woman aged 45 to 65 with glioma. The CDR3 runs from the conserved cysteine through the conserved F or W. D genes are given only for firm matches. Size values are once, few and many counts, or a class for expanded clones, and some rows have none.

>-|TRBV6-5|-|TRBJ1-4
TGTGCCAGCAGTTACGGAAGGGCTTCTAATGAAAAACTGTTTTTT
CASSYGRASNEKLFF
>-|TRBV27|-|TRBJ2-7
TGTGCCAGCAGTCTCCGGGACGGAGTTTCCTACGAGCAGTACTTC
CASSLRDGVSYEQYF
>-|TRBV5-1|-|TRBJ2-2
TGCGCCAGCAGCCCTGATTCGACCGGGGAGCTGTTTTTT
CASSPDSTGELFF
>-|TRBV27|-|TRBJ2-1
TGTGCCAGCAGTCTTTCTGGGAGGAATGAGCAGTTCTTC
CASSLSGRNEQFF
>-|TRBV29-1|-|TRBJ2-3
TGCAGCGTTGGCGACAGTGGAGGCACAGATACGCAGTATTTT
CSVGDSGGTDTQYF
>-|TRBV18|-|TRBJ2-7
TGTGCCAGCTCACCGGGCAGCTACGAGCAGTACTTC
CASSPGSYEQYF
>TRBD2|TRBV7-3|once|TRBJ2-2
TGTGCCAGCAGCTTGGGGAGCGGGAGCTTCGACACCGGGGAGCTGTTTTTT
CASSLGSGSFDTGELFF
>TRBD2|TRBV28|-|TRBJ2-2
TGTGCCAGCAGTTTCGCTGGACTAGCGGGAGGCCCCCACACCGGGGAGCTGTTTTTT
CASSFAGLAGGPHTGELFF
>TRBD2|TRBV9|-|TRBJ2-2
TGTGCCAGCAGCCCCGAATTAGTAGCGGGAGCCGGGGAGCTGTTTTTT
CASSPELVAGAGELFF
>-|TRBV21-1|-|TRBJ1-1
TGTGCCAGCAGCATCGACAGGGGGCTGAACACTGAAGCTTTCTTT
CASSIDRGLNTEAFF
>-|TRBV5-1|-|TRBJ2-5
TGCGCCAGCAGCTTGGCCCAGAAGGGGGAGACCCAGTACTTC
CASSLAQKGETQYF
>-|TRBV28|-|TRBJ2-7
TGTGCCAGCACAAGCGACTCCTACGAGCAGTACTTC
CASTSDSYEQYF
>-|TRBV1|once|TRBJ2-7
TGCACCAGCAGCCAGGGAGGACTAGCGGTCCCCTACGAGCAGTACTTC
CTSSQGGLAVPYEQYF
>TRBD1|TRBV27|-|TRBJ2-1
TGTGCCAGCAGTACCATGACAGGGGGCAATGAGCAGTTCTTC
CASSTMTGGNEQFF
>TRBD1|TRBV25-1|few|TRBJ1-5
TGTGCCAGCAGTGAAGAAGGGACAGGGTTTCAGCCCCAGCATTTT
CASSEEGTGFQPQHF
>-|TRBV7-9|-|TRBJ2-7
TGTGCCAGCAGCATAAGAAGCGGGTCCTACGAGCAGTACTTC
CASSIRSGSYEQYF
>TRBD1|TRBV7-2|-|TRBJ1-1
TGTGCCAGCAGCCGCCGGGACAGGGGCCTCTGGGGCACTGAAGCTTTCTTT
CASSRRDRGLWGTEAFF
>-|TRBV6-1|once|TRBJ1-2
TGTGCCAGCAGGGTCATCGACACAGCTTCGAAAGGCTACACCTTC
CASRVIDTASKGYTF
>-|TRBV13|once|TRBJ2-4
TGTGCCAGCAGCCCCGAGGAGGGGGCCAAAAACATTCAGTACTTC
CASSPEEGAKNIQYF
>-|TRBV19|-|TRBJ2-7
TGTGCCAGTAGTATCTCCCCATCCTACGAGCAGTACTTC
CASSISPSYEQYF
>TRBD1|TRBV10-1|-|TRBJ1-2
TGCGCCAGCAGCTTCAGGGGGAGGGACTATGGCTACACCTTC
CASSFRGRDYGYTF
>-|TRBV27|-|TRBJ1-1
TGTGCCAGCAGTTTCTTCGGGGGAACTGAAGCTTTCTTT
CASSFFGGTEAFF
>-|TRBV18|-|TRBJ2-2
TGTGCCAGCTCACCACTTACTCCGTACCAGACCGGGGAGCTGTTTTTT
CASSPLTPYQTGELFF
>-|TRBV30|-|TRBJ1-1
TGTGCCTGGAGTGTATCAGGGAGAACTGAAGCTTTCTTT
CAWSVSGRTEAFF
>-|TRBV6-1|-|TRBJ2-7
TGTGCCAGCAGTGGGAACAGGAGGTACGAGCAGTACTTC
CASSGNRRYEQYF
>-|TRBV5-1|once|TRBJ2-1
TGCGCCAGCAGCTTGTGGCAGAGCTCCTACAATGAGCAGTTCTTC
CASSLWQSSYNEQFF
>TRBD2|TRBV18|few|TRBJ2-7
TGTGCCAGCTCCCCCGGGACTAGCTCCTACGAGCAGTACTTC
CASSPGTSSYEQYF
>-|TRBV19|-|TRBJ2-2
TGTGCCAGTACGGGACCGATGGTTCACACCGGGGAGCTGTTTTTT
CASTGPMVHTGELFF
>TRBD2|TRBV7-2|-|TRBJ2-7
TGTGCCAGCAGCCCCCGACTAGCGGGAGACTTCGACGAGCAGTACTTC
CASSPRLAGDFDEQYF
>-|TRBV11-1|-|TRBJ2-3
TGTGCCAGCAGCACTAGCACAGATACGCAGTATTTT
CASSTSTDTQYF
>-|TRBV5-4|-|TRBJ2-3
TGTGCCAGCAGCTTGCCCGGGGCTCTCATTAGCACAGATACGCAGTATTTT
CASSLPGALISTDTQYF
>-|TRBV30|-|TRBJ2-1
TGTGCCTGGACCCCCGCGGACTCCTACAATGAGCAGTTCTTC
CAWTPADSYNEQFF
>-|TRBV11-1|-|TRBJ1-2
TGTGCCAGCAGCCCCCCCGGGGCCGTCGATGGCTACACCTTC
CASSPPGAVDGYTF
>-|TRBV18|-|TRBJ2-1
TGTGCCAGCTCACCGTTCTTCGGGAATGAGCAGTTCTTC
CASSPFFGNEQFF
>-|TRBV5-8|-|TRBJ2-5
TGTGCCAGCAGCTTGGGGGCCCGGCCTCCCCTTCAAGAGACCCAGTACTTC
CASSLGARPPLQETQYF
>-|TRBV7-7|-|TRBJ2-1
TGTGCTAGCAGCTCCGGGACTGAGGGAGGTGAGCAGTTCTTC
CASSSGTEGGEQFF
>-|TRBV5-1|-|TRBJ2-7
TGCGCCAGCAGCTTGTTAAGGGAAACTTGGTACTTC
CASSLLRETWYF
>-|TRBV18|-|TRBJ2-2
TGTGCCAGCTCACCAATCGGGGGGCTGGACACCGGGGAGCTGTTTTTT
CASSPIGGLDTGELFF
>TRBD2|TRBV19|-|TRBJ2-3
TGTGCCAGTAGCGGTGAGCGGGAGGGCCAAGGAGATACGCAGTATTTT
CASSGEREGQGDTQYF
>TRBD1|TRBV19|-|TRBJ2-4
TGTGCCAGTAGTCGCCCACAGGGGGACAAAAACATTCAGTACTTC
CASSRPQGDKNIQYF
>TRBD1|TRBV10-3|once|TRBJ1-5
TGTGCCATCAGTGAACATCTTCCGGGACAGGGATTCGGTCAGCCCCAGCATTTT
CAISEHLPGQGFGQPQHF
>-|TRBV4-1|-|TRBJ2-1
TGCGCCAGCAGCCAAAAACAGGATAACTACAATGAGCAGTTCTTC
CASSQKQDNYNEQFF
>-|TRBV5-8|-|TRBJ1-5
TGTGCCAGCAGCTGGGGGACACCGAATCAGCCCCAGCATTTT
CASSWGTPNQPQHF
>TRBD2|TRBV10-2|once|TRBJ2-7
TGCGCCAGCAGGCGACCGGGACTAGCGGGAGGGCCTTCCTACGAGCAGTACTTC
CASRRPGLAGGPSYEQYF
>-|TRBV19|-|TRBJ1-2
TGTGCCAGTAGTAGATCTCAGACAGAGACTAACTATGGCTACACCTTC
CASSRSQTETNYGYTF
>-|TRBV7-9|-|TRBJ1-4
TGTGCCAGCAGCTTAGACAGTGCCTATGAAAAACTGTTTTTT
CASSLDSAYEKLFF
>TRBD1|TRBV29-1|-|TRBJ2-1
TGCAGCGTAGCAGACAGGGTCATGTACAATGAGCAGTTCTTC
CSVADRVMYNEQFF
>TRBD1|TRBV7-9|-|TRBJ2-1
TGTGCCAGCAGCTTGAAGGACAGGGGGGCCTACAATGAGCAGTTCTTC
CASSLKDRGAYNEQFF